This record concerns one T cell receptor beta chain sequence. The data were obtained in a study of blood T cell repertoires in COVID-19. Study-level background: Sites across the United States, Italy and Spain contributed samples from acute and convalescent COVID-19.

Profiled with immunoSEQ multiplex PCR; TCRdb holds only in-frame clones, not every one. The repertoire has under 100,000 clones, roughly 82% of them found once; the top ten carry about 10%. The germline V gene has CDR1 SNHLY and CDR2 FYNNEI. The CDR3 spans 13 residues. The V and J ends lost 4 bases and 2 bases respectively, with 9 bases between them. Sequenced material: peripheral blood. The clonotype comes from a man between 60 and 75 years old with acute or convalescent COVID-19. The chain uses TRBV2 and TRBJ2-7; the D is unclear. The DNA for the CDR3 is TGTGCCAGCAGTGCTACGGTAACCTACGAGCAGTACTTC. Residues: CASSATVTYEQYF.